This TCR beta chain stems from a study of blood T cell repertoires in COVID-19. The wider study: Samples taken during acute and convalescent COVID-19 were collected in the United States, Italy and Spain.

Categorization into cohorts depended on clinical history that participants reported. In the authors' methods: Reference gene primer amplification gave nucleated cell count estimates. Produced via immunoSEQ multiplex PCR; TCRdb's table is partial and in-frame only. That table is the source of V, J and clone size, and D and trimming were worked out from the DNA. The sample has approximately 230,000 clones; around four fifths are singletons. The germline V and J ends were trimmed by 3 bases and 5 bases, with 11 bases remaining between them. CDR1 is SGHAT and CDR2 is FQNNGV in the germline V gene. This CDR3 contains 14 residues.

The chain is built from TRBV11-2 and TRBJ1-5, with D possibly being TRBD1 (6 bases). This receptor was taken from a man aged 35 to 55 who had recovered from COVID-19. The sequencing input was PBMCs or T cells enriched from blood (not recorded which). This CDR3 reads CASSLGHGDQPQHF. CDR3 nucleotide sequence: TGTGCCAGCAGCTTGGGACACGGCGATCAGCCCCAGCATTTT.